The clone carrying this T cell receptor (beta chain) was detected a few times. Antigen specificity is unknown. TCRdb's table, derived via immunoSEQ multiplex PCR, lists solely in-frame clones and lacks some. The sample lists tens of thousands of clones, about 90% occurring once. These data come from a study of T cells in localized non-small cell lung cancer. Overall study findings and caveats: Longer overall survival was seen with higher T cell density measured in blood. Clonality of T cells reached its maximum in uninvolved adjacent lung, surpassing tumor. Heterogeneity cannot be ruled out, as sequencing used one tumor region only. Of the top 100 tumor clones, median roughly 60 were in adjacent lung, 25 to 30 among its top 100.

V was clipped by 4 bases and J by 6 bases, with 16 bases between them. This CDR3 has 14 amino acids. CDR1 is LNHDA and CDR2 is SQIVND in the germline V gene (reference sequence). The origin of this receptor is a man aged 35-69 years with stage I squamous cell lung carcinoma. The chain combines TRBV19 with TRBJ2-7; tentatively, D is TRBD1 (7 bases). The sequencing here drew on peripheral blood, taken before any cancer treatment. CDR3: CASSNTPGGGEQYF. Written as DNA, the CDR3 is TGTGCCAGTAGTAATACTCCAGGGGGAGGCGAGCAGTACTTC.